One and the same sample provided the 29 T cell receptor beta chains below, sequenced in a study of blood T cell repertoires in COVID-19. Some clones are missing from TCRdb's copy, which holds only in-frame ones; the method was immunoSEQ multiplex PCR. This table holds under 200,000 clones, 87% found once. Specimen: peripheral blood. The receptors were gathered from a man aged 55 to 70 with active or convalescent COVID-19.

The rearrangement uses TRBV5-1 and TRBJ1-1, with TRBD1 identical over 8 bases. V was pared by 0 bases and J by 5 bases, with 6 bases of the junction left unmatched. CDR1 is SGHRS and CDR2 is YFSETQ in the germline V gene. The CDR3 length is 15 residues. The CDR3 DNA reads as TGCGCCAGCAGCTTGGATCGGACAGGGAGAACTGAAGCTTTCTTT. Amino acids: CASSLDRTGRTEAFF.

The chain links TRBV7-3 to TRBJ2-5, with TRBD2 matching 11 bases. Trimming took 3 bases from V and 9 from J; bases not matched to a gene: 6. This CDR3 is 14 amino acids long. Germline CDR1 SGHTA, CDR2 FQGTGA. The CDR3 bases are TGTGCCAGCAGCTTCACTAGCGGGGGAGGTCCCCAGTACTTC. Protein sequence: CASSFTSGGGPQYF.

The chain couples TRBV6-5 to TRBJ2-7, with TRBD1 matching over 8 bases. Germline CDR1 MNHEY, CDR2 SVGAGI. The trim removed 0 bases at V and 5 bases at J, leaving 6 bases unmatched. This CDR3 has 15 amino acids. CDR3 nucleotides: TGTGCCAGCAGTTACTCCCGGACAGGGCACCACGAGCAGTACTTC. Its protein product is CASSYSRTGHHEQYF.

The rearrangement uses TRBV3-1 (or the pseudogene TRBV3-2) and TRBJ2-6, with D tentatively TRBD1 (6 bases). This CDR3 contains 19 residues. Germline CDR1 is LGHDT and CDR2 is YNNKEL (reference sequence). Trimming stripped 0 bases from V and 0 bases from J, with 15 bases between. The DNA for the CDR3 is TGTGCCAGCAGCCAAGACAGGGGCCTTTCGAGCTCTGGGGCCAACGTCCTGACTTTC. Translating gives CASSQDRGLSSSGANVLTF.

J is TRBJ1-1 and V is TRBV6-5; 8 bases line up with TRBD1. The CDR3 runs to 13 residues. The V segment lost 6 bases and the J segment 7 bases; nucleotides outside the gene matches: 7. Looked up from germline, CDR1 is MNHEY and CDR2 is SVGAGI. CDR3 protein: CASRRTGHGEAFF. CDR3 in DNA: TGTGCCAGCAGGCGGACAGGGCACGGTGAAGCTTTCTTT.

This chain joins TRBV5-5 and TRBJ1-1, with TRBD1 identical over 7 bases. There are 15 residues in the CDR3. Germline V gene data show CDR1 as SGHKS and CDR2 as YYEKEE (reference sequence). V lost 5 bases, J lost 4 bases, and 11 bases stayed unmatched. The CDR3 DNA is TGTGCCAGCAGTCCAACAACAGGGGCAATCACTGAAGCTTTCTTT. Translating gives CASSPTTGAITEAFF. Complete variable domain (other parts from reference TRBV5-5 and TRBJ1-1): DAGVTQSPTHLIKTRGQQVTLRCSPISGHKSVSWYQQVLGQGPQFIFQYYEKEERGRGNFPDRFSARQFPNYSSELNVNALLLGDSALYLCASSPTTGAITEAFFGQGTRLTVV.

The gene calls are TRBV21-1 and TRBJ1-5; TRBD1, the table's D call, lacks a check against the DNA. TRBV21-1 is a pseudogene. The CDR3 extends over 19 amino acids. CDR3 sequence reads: CASSKEGQGGARSNQPQHF. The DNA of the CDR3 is TGTGCCAGCAGCAAAGAAGGACAGGGAGGGGCACGCAGCAATCAGCCCCAGCATTTT.

CDR3 amino acids: CASNQGLAGGRFITDTQYF. For the CDR3, the DNA is TGTGCCAGCAACCAGGGACTAGCGGGGGGGCGCTTCATCACAGATACGCAGTATTTT. The rearrangement links TRBV2 to TRBJ2-3; 16 nucleotides align to TRBD2. V lost 7 bases and J lost 2; bases outside the gene matches: 12. Per germline, CDR1 SNHLY and CDR2 FYNNEI. The CDR3 covers 19 residues.

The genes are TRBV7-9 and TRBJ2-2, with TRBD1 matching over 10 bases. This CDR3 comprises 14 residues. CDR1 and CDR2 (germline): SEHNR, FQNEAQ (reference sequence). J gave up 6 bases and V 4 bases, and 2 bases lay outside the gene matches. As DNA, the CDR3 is TGTGCCAGCAGCTCGACAGGGGGCCCCGGGGAGCTGTTTTTT. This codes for CASSSTGGPGELFF.

The CDR3 is CASSPSTSFAYGYTF. Here the CDR3 DNA reads TGTGCCAGCAGCCCGTCGACTTCCTTTGCCTATGGCTACACCTTC. This chain connects TRBV6-4 to TRBJ1-2; no definite D call. Trimming removed 6 bases from V and 4 bases from J, with 18 bases in between. The CDR3 is 15 residues long. CDR1 and CDR2 from the germline V gene are MRHNA and SNTAGT.

CDR3 sequence: CASGGTGGDTDTQYF. The CDR3, as DNA: TGTGCCAGCGGGGGGACAGGGGGGGACACAGATACGCAGTATTTT. This chain uses TRBV2 with TRBJ2-3; 11 nucleotides line up with TRBD1. The CDR3 length is 15 residues. CDR1 SNHLY and CDR2 FYNNEI come from the germline V gene. V shed 8 bases and J 2 bases; nucleotides not matched to a gene: 6.

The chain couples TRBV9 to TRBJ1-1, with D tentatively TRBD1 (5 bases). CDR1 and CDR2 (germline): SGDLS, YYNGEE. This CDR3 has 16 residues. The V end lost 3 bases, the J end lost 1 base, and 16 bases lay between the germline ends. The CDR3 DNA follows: TGTGCCAGCAGCGGGTCCCAACAGGAGACGAACACTGAAGCTTTCTTT. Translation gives CASSGSQQETNTEAFF.

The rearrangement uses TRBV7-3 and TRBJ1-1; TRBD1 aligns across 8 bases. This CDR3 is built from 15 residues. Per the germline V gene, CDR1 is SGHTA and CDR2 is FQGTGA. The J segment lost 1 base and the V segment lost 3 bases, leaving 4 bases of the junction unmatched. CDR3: CASSFGTGKNTEAFF. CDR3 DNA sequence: TGTGCCAGCAGCTTCGGGACAGGAAAGAACACTGAAGCTTTCTTT.

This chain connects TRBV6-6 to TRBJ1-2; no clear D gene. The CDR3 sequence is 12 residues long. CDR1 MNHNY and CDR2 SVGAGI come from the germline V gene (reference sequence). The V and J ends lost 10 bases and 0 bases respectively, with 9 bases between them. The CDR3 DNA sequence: TGTGCCACCGAGGGCGCTAACTATGGCTACACCTTC. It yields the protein CATEGANYGYTF.

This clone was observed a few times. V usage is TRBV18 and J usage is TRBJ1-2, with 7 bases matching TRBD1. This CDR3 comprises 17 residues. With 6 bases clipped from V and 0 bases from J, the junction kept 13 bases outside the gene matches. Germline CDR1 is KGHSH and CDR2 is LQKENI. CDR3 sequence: CASSPRTGPKANYGYTF. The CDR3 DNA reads TGTGCCAGCTCGCCCCGGACAGGTCCTAAAGCTAACTATGGCTACACCTTC.

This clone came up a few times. CDR3 bases: TGTGCCAGTAGTCCCGGGACAGGGCCCGGATATGGCTACACCTTC. Translating gives CASSPGTGPGYGYTF. The J gene is TRBJ1-2, the V gene TRBV19; 9 bases match TRBD1. Trimming removed 5 bases from V and 5 bases from J; junction bases left unmatched: 9. The CDR3 runs to 15 residues. Germline CDR1 is LNHDA and CDR2 is SQIVND (reference sequence).

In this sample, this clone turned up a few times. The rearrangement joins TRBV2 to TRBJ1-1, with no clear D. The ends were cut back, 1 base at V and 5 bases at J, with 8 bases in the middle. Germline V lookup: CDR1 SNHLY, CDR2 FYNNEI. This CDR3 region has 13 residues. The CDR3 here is CASSEERQTEAFF. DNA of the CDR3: TGTGCCAGCAGTGAAGAGAGGCAGACTGAAGCTTTCTTT. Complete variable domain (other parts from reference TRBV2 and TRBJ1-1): EPEVTQTPSHQVTQMGQEVILRCVPISNHLYFYWYRQILGQKVEFLVSFYNNEISEKSEIFDDQFSVERPDGSNFTLKIRSTKLEDSAMYFCASSEERQTEAFFGQGTRLTVV.

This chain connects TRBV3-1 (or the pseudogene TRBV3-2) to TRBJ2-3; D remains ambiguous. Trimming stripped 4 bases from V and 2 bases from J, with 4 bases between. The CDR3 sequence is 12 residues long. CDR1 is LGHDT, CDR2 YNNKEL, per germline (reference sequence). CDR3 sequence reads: CASSRYTDTQYF. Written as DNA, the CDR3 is TGTGCCAGCAGCCGCTACACAGATACGCAGTATTTT.

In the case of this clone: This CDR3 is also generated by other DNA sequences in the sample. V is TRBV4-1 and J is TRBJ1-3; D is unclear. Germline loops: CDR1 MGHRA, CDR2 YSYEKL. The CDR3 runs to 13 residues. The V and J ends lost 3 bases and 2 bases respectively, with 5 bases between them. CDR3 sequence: CASSQGPGNTIYF. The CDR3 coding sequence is TGCGCCAGCAGCCAGGGCCCTGGAAACACCATATATTTT.

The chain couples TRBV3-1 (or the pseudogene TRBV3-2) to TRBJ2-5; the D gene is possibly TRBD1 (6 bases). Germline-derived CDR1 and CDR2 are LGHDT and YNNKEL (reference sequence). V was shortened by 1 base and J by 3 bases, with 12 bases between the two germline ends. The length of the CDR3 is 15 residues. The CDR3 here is CASSQGAGTKETQYF. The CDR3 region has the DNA TGTGCCAGCAGCCAAGGAGCAGGGACAAAAGAGACCCAGTACTTC.

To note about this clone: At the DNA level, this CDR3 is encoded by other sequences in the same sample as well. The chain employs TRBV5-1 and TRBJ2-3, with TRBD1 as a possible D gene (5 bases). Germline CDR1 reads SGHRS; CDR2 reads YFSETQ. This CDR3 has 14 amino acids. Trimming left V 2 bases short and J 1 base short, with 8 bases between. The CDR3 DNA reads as TGCGCCAGCAGCTTAGAAGGGGGCACAGATACGCAGTATTTT. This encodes CASSLEGGTDTQYF.

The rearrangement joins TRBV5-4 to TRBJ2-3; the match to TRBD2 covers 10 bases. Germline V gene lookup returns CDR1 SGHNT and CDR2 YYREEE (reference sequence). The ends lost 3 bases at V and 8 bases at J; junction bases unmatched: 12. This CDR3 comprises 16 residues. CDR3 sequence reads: CASSSRTSGLRGTQYF. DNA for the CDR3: TGTGCCAGCAGCTCCAGGACTAGCGGCCTACGGGGTACGCAGTATTTT.

This CDR3 is CAISQAGLNTEAFF. The CDR3 DNA follows: TGTGCCATCAGTCAGGCAGGGTTAAACACTGAAGCTTTCTTT. The chain links TRBV10-3 to TRBJ1-1; the D gene is possibly TRBD1 (5 bases). The CDR3 has 14 residues. Germline V gene sequence: CDR1 ENHRY, CDR2 SYGVKD. Deletions cut 5 bases from V and 2 bases from J, with 12 bases between.

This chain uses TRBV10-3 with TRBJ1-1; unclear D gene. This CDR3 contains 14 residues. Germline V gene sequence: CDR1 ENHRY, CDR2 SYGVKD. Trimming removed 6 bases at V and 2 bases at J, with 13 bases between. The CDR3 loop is CAIRTPGSNTEAFF. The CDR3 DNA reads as TGTGCCATCAGGACCCCGGGGTCCAACACTGAAGCTTTCTTT.

In DNA form, the CDR3 reads TGTGCCAGCAGCGTAGGGGCCGGGACAGGGAAGAGAACCGGGGAGCTGTTTTTT. Translation gives CASSVGAGTGKRTGELFF. The chain carries TRBV9 and TRBJ2-2; TRBD1 matches 9 bases. Germline CDR1 reads SGDLS; CDR2 reads YYNGEE. The CDR3 extends over 18 amino acids. J was trimmed by 5 bases and V by 0 bases; bases with no gene match: 11.

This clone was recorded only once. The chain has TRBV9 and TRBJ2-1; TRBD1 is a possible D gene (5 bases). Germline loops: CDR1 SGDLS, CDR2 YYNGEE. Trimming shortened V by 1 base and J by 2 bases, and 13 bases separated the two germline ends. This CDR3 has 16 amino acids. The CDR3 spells CASSVSAGRTYNEQFF. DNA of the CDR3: TGTGCCAGCAGCGTATCTGCAGGGCGGACCTACAATGAGCAGTTCTTC.

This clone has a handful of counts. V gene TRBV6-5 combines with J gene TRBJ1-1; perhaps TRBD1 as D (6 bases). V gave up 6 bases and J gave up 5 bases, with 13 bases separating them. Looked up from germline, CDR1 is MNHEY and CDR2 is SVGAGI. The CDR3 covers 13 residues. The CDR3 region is CASRIDRSTEAFF. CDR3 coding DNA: TGTGCCAGCAGGATAGACAGGAGTACTGAAGCTTTCTTT.

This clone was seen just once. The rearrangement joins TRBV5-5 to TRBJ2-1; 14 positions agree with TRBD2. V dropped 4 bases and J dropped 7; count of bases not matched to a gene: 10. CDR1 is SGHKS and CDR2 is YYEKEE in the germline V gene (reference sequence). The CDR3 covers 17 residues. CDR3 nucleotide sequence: TGTGCCAGCAGCCCTGGACGACTAGCGGGGGGGATAAATGAGCAGTTCTTC. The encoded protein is CASSPGRLAGGINEQFF. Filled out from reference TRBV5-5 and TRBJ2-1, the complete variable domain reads DAGVTQSPTHLIKTRGQQVTLRCSPISGHKSVSWYQQVLGQGPQFIFQYYEKEERGRGNFPDRFSARQFPNYSSELNVNALLLGDSALYLCASSPGRLAGGINEQFFGPGTRLTVL.

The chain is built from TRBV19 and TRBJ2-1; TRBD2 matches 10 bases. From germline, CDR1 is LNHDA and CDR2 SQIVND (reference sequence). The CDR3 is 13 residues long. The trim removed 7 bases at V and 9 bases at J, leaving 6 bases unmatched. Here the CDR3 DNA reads TGTGCCAGTAAGCGGGGGGGTCCTAGTGAGCAGTTCTTC. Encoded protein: CASKRGGPSEQFF.